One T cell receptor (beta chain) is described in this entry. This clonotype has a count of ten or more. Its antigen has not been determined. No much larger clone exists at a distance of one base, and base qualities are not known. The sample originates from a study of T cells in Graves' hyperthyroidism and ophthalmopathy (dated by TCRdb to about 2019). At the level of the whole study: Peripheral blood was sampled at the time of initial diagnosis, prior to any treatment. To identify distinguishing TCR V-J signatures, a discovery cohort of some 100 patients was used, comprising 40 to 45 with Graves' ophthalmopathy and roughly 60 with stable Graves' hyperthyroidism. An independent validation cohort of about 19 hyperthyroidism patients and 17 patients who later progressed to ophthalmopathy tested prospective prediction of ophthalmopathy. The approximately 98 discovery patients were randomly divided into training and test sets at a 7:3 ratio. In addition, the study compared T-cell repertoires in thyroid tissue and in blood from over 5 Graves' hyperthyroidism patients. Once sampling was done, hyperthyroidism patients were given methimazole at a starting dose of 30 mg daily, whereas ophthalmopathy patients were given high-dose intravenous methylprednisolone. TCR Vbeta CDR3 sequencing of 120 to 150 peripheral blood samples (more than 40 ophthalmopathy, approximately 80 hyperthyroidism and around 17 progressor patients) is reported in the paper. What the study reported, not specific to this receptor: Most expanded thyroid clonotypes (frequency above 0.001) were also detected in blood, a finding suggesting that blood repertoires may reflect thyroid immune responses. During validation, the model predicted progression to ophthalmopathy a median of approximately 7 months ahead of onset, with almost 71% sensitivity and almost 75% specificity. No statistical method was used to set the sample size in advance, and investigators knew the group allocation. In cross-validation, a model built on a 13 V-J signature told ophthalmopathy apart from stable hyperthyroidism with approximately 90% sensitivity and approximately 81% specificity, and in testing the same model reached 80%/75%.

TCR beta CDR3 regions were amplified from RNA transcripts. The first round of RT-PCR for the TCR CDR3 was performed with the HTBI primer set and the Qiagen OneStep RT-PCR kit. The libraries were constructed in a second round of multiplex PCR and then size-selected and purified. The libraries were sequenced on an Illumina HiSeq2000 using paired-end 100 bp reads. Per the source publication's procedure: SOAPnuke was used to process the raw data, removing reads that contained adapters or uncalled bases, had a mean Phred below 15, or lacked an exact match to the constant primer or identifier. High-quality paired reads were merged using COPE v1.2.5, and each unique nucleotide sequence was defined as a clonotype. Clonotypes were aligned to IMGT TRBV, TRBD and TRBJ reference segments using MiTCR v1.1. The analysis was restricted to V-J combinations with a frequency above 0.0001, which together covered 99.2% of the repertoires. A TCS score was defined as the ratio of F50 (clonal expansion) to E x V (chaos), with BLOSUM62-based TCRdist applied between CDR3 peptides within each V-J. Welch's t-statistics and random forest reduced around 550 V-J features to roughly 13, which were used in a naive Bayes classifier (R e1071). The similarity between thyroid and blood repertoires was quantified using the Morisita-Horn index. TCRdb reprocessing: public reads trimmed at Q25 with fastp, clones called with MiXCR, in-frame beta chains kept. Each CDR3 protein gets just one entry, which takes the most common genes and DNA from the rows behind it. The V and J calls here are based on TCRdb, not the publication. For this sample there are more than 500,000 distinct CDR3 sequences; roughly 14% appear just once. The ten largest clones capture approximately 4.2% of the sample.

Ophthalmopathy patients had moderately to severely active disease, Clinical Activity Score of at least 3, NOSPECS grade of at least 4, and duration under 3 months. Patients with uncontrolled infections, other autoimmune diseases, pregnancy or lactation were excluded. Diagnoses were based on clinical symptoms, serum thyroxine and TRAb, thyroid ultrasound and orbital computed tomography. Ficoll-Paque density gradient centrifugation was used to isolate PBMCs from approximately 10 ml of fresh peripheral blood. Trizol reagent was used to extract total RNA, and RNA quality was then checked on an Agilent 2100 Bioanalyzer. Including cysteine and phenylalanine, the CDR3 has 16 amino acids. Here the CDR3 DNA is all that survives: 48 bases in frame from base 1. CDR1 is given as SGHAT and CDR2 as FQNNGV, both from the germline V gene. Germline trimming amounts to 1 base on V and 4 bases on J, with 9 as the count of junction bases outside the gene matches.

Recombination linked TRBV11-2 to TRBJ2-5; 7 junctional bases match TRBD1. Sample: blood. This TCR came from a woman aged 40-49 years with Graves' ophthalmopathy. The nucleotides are TGTGCCAGCAGCTTAGGAGGGGGCGCTTTAGGAGAGACCCAGTACTTC. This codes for CASSLGGGALGETQYF.